These 20 T cell receptor beta chains share one sample of origin, sequenced in a study of shared clonotypes between healthy human individuals. The method was immunoSEQ multiplex PCR; TCRdb's version includes in-frame clones alone and lacks a portion of them. The data hold hundreds of thousands of clones, with around 73% observed a single time. Source material: memory CD4+ T cells sorted from blood. Stated subset: CD45RA-negative fraction. These receptors originate from a woman in her twenties or thirties in good health.

J is TRBJ2-7 and V is TRBV5-1, with TRBD1 identical over 9 bases. V lost 3 bases to trimming and J lost 3 bases; unmatched junction nucleotides: 1. The length of the CDR3 is 13 residues. The germline V gene encodes CDR1 SGHRS and CDR2 YFSETQ. The CDR3 protein is CASSSGQGYEQYF. In DNA, the CDR3 is TGCGCCAGCAGCTCGGGACAGGGCTACGAGCAGTACTTC. The entire variable domain, with the rest obtained from reference TRBV5-1 and TRBJ2-7, is as follows: KAGVTQTPRYLIKTRGQQVTLSCSPISGHRSVSWYQQTPGQGLQFLFEYFSETQRNKGNFPGRFSGRQFSNSRSEMNVSTLELGDSALYLCASSSGQGYEQYFGPGTRLTVT.

This clone occurred many times. The chain carries TRBV4-1 and TRBJ2-7; D is unresolved. The V gene's germline CDR1 is MGHRA and CDR2 YSYEKL. This CDR3 is 15 amino acids long. V shed 3 bases and J shed 2 bases, with 14 bases lying between them. The CDR3 protein is CASSQRPDGAYEQYF. As DNA, the CDR3 is TGCGCCAGCAGCCAGCGACCGGACGGTGCCTACGAGCAGTACTTC.

This clone has only a few counts. The V call is TRBV7-6, the J call TRBJ2-2; 8 nucleotides agree with TRBD2. From germline, CDR1 is SGHVS and CDR2 FNYEAQ. J lost 1 base, V lost 2 bases, and 0 bases had no gene match. The CDR3 runs to 15 residues. In DNA form, the CDR3 reads TGTGCCAGCAGCTTAACTAGCGGGAACACCGGGGAGCTGTTTTTT. It translates to CASSLTSGNTGELFF.

The V call is TRBV28, the J call TRBJ2-2; no definite D call. The germline CDR1 and CDR2 sequences are MDHEN and SYDVKM. This CDR3 is built from 13 residues. V was pared by 3 bases and J by 5 bases, with 7 bases between. In nucleotides, the CDR3 is TGTGCCAGCAGTTTTGTGACTACCGGGGAGCTGTTTTTT. Residues: CASSFVTTGELFF.

The chain joins TRBV4-2 to TRBJ2-1; TRBD2 matches at 9 bases. This CDR3 is 17 amino acids long. J gave up 7 bases and V 1 base, and 11 bases lay outside the gene matches. From germline, CDR1 is LGHNA and CDR2 YNFKEQ. CDR3 bases: TGTGCCAGCAGCCAAGCTCTGATTAGCGGGAGTAGTAATGAGCAGTTCTTC. It yields the protein CASSQALISGSSNEQFF.

The V and J genes are TRBV27 and TRBJ2-7, with D possibly matching TRBD2 (6 bases). Germline V gene data show CDR1 as MNHEY and CDR2 as SMNVEV (reference sequence). The CDR3 runs 13 residues. Trimming took 5 bases from V and 5 from J, leaving 13 bases between them. CDR3 amino acids: CASSPGLPNEQYF. The CDR3 coding sequence is TGTGCCAGCAGTCCGGGACTCCCCAACGAGCAGTACTTC.

V usage is TRBV28 and J usage is TRBJ1-1; maybe TRBD1 (6 bases). The CDR3 consists of 14 residues. The ends were cut back, 5 bases at V and 1 base at J, with 11 bases in the middle. Per germline, CDR1 MDHEN and CDR2 SYDVKM. The CDR3 DNA reads as TGTGCCAGCAGTCCCGAACAGGGGAACACTGAAGCTTTCTTT. It yields the protein CASSPEQGNTEAFF.

This clone was detected ten times or more. This chain connects TRBV28 to TRBJ2-7, with no clear D. Trimming removed 8 bases at V and 2 bases at J, with 7 bases between. The germline V gene has CDR1 MDHEN and CDR2 SYDVKM. The CDR3 is 11 residues long. The CDR3 sequence: CASGDPYEQYF. DNA for the CDR3: TGTGCCAGCGGTGACCCCTACGAGCAGTACTTC.

The chain recombines TRBV5-4 with TRBJ2-7; D tentatively reads TRBD1 or TRBD2 (5 bases each). Trimming took 3 bases from V and 1 from J, leaving 14 bases between them. The CDR3 has 15 amino acids. CDR1 SGHNT and CDR2 YYREEE come from the germline V gene (reference sequence). The CDR3 protein is CASSSGTLASYEQYF. CDR3 DNA: TGTGCCAGCAGCTCCGGGACGCTGGCTTCCTACGAGCAGTACTTC.

This clone was found once. This rearrangement joins TRBV7-6 to TRBJ1-2; 7 bases are a match to TRBD1. V gave up 4 bases and J gave up 2 bases; unmatched junction bases: 4. The germline CDR1 and CDR2 sequences are SGHVS and FNYEAQ. The CDR3 totals 14 residues. Written as DNA, the CDR3 is TGTGCCAGCAGCTCCTTGACAGGGAACTATGGCTACACCTTC. The encoded protein is CASSSLTGNYGYTF. The full variable domain, with the rest looked up from reference TRBV7-6 and TRBJ1-2, is GAGVSQSPRYKVTKRGQDVALRCDPISGHVSLYWYRQALGQGPEFLTYFNYEAQQDKSGLPNDRFSAERPEGSISTLTIQRTEQRDSAMYRCASSSLTGNYGYTFGSGTRLTVV.

Only one count was recorded for this clone. This chain joins TRBV11-2 and TRBJ1-1; TRBD1 matches at 8 bases. The germline V gene has CDR1 SGHAT and CDR2 FQNNGV. The junction had 3 bases not matched to a gene; V was cut back by 3 bases and J by 3 bases. The CDR3 runs 14 residues. CDR3 DNA: TGTGCCAGCAGCTTCAGGGGGCAGGACACTGAAGCTTTCTTT. Amino acid sequence: CASSFRGQDTEAFF.

This clone was detected only a few times. This chain links TRBV19 with TRBJ2-1; perhaps TRBD2 as D (5 bases). CDR3 length: 14 residues. Trimming took off 8 bases at V and 11 bases at J, with 22 bases between the two ends. Per germline, CDR1 LNHDA and CDR2 SQIVND (reference sequence). CDR3: CASGPHLEGGKQFF. CDR3 nucleotide sequence: TGTGCCAGTGGACCCCACCTAGAGGGTGGGAAGCAGTTCTTC.

This clone was seen just once. The genes are TRBV28 and TRBJ2-7; the match to TRBD2 covers 9 bases. This CDR3 has 15 residues. J lost 2 bases, V lost 5 bases, and 7 bases had no gene match. Germline V lookup: CDR1 MDHEN, CDR2 SYDVKM. CDR3 coding DNA: TGTGCCAGCAGTGTCCCTAGCGGGGTAACCTACGAGCAGTACTTC. Encoded protein: CASSVPSGVTYEQYF.

The chain recombines TRBV6-1 with TRBJ2-4; D perhaps matches TRBD1 (6 bases). CDR1 is MNHNS and CDR2 is SASEGT in the germline V gene. The V and J ends lost 5 bases and 8 bases respectively, with 19 bases between them. This CDR3 is 15 amino acids long. In DNA form, the CDR3 reads TGTGCCAGCAGTCCCGAATATGGGGGCGCGGACATTCAGTACTTC. Its protein is CASSPEYGGADIQYF.

This chain joins TRBV5-1 and TRBJ2-5; 9 bases align to TRBD2. There are 15 residues in the CDR3. The V segment lost 0 bases and the J segment 3 bases; nucleotides outside the gene matches: 3. Germline-derived CDR1 and CDR2 are SGHRS and YFSETQ. Written as DNA, the CDR3 is TGCGCCAGCAGCTTGGTAATAGCGGGAGAAGAGACCCAGTACTTC. The encoded protein is CASSLVIAGEETQYF.

The chain is built from TRBV27 and TRBJ1-1; D remains unclear. Germline CDR1 MNHEY, CDR2 SMNVEV (reference sequence). V dropped 5 bases and J dropped 3 bases, with 10 bases sitting between them. CDR3 length: 13 residues. The CDR3 is CASSLFWDTEAFF. As DNA, the CDR3 is TGTGCCAGCAGTCTTTTCTGGGACACTGAAGCTTTCTTT.

This clone was counted once. This CDR3 is CASSIQGAAGEQYF. In nucleotides, the CDR3 is TGTGCCAGTAGTATCCAGGGAGCCGCCGGCGAGCAGTACTTC. The V gene is TRBV19, the J gene TRBJ2-7; D may match TRBD1 or TRBD2 (5 bases each). Germline loops: CDR1 LNHDA, CDR2 SQIVND (reference sequence). This CDR3 has 14 amino acids. V shed 3 bases and J shed 6 bases, with 15 bases lying between them.

The rearrangement uses TRBV5-1 and TRBJ2-3; 7 bases are shared with TRBD2. CDR3 length equals 14 residues. The V and J ends lost 6 bases and 4 bases, in that order; junction bases with no gene match: 8. In germline, CDR1 is SGHRS, CDR2 YFSETQ. Written as DNA, the CDR3 is TGCGCCAGCATCCCGGGACTATTCGCAGATACGCAGTATTTT. It encodes CASIPGLFADTQYF.

In its sample, this clone was seen a few times. The CDR3 DNA sequence: TGTGCCAGCAGTACAGGGGGCTCTTGGGGCTACACCTTC. It encodes CASSTGGSWGYTF. The chain joins TRBV6-5 to TRBJ1-2; 9 bases align to TRBD1. Per germline, CDR1 MNHEY and CDR2 SVGAGI. The CDR3 length is 13 residues. Trimming at V came to 5 bases and at J to 8 bases, leaving 6 bases not matched to a gene.

This sequence joins TRBV28 and TRBJ2-1, with D unresolved. Per the germline V gene, CDR1 is MDHEN and CDR2 is SYDVKM. The CDR3 spans 15 residues. Trimming stripped 6 bases from V and 4 bases from J, with 16 bases between. CDR3 sequence reads: CASSHPGTDYNEQFF. The DNA for the CDR3 is TGTGCCAGCAGCCATCCCGGCACGGATTACAATGAGCAGTTCTTC. Based on the CDR3 plus reference TRBV28 and TRBJ2-1, the full variable domain is DVKVTQSSRYLVKRTGEKVFLECVQDMDHENMFWYRQDPGLGLRLIYFSYDVKMKEKGDIPEGYSVSREKKERFSLILESASTNQTSMYLCASSHPGTDYNEQFFGPGTRLTVL.